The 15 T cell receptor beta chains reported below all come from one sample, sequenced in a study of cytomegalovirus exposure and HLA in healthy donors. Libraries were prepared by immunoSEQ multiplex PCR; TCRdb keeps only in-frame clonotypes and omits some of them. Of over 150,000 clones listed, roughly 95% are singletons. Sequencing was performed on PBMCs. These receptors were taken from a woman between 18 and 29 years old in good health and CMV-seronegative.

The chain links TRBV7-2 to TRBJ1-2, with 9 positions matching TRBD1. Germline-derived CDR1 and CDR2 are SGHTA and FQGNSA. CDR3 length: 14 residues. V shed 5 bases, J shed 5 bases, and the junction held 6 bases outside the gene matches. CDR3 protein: CASSLLDRGYGYTF. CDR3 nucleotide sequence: TGTGCCAGCAGCCTTTTGGACAGGGGATATGGCTACACCTTC.

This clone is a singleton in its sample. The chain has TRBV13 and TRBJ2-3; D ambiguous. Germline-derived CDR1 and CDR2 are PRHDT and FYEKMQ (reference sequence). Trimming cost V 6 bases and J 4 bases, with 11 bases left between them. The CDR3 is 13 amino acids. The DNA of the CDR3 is TGTGCCAGCAGGCAGGCCGCTGCAGATACGCAGTATTTT. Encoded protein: CASRQAAADTQYF.

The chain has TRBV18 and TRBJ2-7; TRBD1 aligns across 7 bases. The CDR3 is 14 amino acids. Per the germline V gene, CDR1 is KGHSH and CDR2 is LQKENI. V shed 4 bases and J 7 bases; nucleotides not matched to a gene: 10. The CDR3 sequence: CASSLTGVANEQYF. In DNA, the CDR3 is TGTGCCAGCTCACTAACAGGGGTTGCGAATGAGCAGTACTTC.

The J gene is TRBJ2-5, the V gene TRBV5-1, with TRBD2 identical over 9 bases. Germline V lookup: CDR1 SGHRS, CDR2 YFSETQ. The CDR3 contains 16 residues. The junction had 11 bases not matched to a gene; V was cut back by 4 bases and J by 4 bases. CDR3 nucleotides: TGCGCCAGCAGCCCTACGCTGGGTAGCGGGGGAGAGACCCAGTACTTC. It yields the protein CASSPTLGSGGETQYF.

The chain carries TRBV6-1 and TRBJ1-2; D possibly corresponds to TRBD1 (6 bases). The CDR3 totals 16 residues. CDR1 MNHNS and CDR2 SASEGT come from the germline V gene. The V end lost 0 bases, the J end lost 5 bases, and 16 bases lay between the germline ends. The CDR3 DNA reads TGTGCCAGCAGTGAAGCGGGGGCTTATCTGTGGTATGGCTACACCTTC. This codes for CASSEAGAYLWYGYTF.

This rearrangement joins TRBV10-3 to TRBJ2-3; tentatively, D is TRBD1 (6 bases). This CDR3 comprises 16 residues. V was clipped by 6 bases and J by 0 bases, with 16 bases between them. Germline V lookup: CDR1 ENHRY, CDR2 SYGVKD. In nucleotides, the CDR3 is TGTGCCATCAGAAATACAGGGCAGGGGAGCACAGATACGCAGTATTTT. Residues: CAIRNTGQGSTDTQYF.

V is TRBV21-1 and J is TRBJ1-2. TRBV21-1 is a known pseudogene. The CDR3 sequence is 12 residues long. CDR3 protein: CASRRINYGYTF. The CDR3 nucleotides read TGTGCCAGCAGGCGGATTAACTATGGCTACACCTTC.

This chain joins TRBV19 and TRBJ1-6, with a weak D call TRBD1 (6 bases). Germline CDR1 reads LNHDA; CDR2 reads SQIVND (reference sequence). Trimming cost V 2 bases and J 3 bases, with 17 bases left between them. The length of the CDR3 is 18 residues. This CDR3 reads CASSITPVGAFYNSPLHF. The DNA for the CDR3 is TGTGCCAGTAGTATAACCCCGGTGGGGGCCTTCTATAATTCACCCCTCCACTTT.

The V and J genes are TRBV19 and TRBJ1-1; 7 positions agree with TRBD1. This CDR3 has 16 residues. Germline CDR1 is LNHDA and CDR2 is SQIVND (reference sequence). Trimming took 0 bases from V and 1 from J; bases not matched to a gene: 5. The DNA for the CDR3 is TGTGCCAGTAGTATAGACCCGACAGGGACGAACACTGAAGCTTTCTTT. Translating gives CASSIDPTGTNTEAFF.

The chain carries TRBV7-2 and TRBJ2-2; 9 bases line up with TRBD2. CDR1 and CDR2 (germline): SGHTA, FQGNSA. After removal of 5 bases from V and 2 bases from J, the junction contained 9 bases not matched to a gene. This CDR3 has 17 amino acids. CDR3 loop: CASSRTSAQSNTGELFF. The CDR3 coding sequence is TGTGCCAGCAGCCGGACTAGCGCCCAGAGTAACACCGGGGAGCTGTTTTTT.

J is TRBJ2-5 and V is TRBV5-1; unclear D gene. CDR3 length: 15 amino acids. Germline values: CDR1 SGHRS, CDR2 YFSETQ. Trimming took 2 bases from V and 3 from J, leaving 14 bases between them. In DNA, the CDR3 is TGCGCCAGCAGCTTCTTTCCCGGCGGTAAAGAGACCCAGTACTTC. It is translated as CASSFFPGGKETQYF.

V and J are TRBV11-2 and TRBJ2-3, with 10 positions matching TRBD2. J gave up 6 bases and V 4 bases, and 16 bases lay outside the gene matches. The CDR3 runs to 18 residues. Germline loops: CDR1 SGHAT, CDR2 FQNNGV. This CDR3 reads CASSSGLGGLAFSDTQYF. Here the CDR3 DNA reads TGTGCCAGCAGCTCCGGGTTGGGGGGACTAGCGTTTTCCGATACGCAGTATTTT.

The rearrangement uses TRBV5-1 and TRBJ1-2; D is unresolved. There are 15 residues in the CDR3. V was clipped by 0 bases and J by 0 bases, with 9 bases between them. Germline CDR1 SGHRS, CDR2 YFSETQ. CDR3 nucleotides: TGCGCCAGCAGCTTGGTCCAGAATACTAACTATGGCTACACCTTC. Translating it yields CASSLVQNTNYGYTF. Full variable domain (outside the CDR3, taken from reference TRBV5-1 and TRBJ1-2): KAGVTQTPRYLIKTRGQQVTLSCSPISGHRSVSWYQQTPGQGLQFLFEYFSETQRNKGNFPGRFSGRQFSNSRSEMNVSTLELGDSALYLCASSLVQNTNYGYTFGSGTRLTVV.

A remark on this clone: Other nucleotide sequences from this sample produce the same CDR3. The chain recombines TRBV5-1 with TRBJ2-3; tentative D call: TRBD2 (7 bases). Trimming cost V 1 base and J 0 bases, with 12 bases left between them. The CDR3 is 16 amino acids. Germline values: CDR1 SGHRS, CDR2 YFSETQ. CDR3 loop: CASSLRGGASTDTQYF. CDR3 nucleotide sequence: TGCGCCAGCAGCTTGCGTGGGGGGGCTAGCACAGATACGCAGTATTTT. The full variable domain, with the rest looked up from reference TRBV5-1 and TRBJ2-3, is KAGVTQTPRYLIKTRGQQVTLSCSPISGHRSVSWYQQTPGQGLQFLFEYFSETQRNKGNFPGRFSGRQFSNSRSEMNVSTLELGDSALYLCASSLRGGASTDTQYFGPGTRLTVL.

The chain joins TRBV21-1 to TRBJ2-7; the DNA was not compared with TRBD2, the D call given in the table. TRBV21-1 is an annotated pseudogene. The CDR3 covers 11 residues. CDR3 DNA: TGTGCCAGCAGGGGGAGGGTCGAGCAGTACTTC. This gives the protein CASRGRVEQYF.